Shown below are 30 T cell receptor beta chains from a single sample sequenced in a study of Graves' ophthalmopathy and Graves' hyperthyroidism. TCR beta CDR3 amplification used RNA transcripts. Following a first-round RT-PCR that used HTBI primers, a second-round multiplex PCR was carried out. TCRdb reprocessed the multiplex PCR reads with MiXCR, giving one entry per CDR3 protein. Of around 1.1 million distinct CDR3 sequences in the sample, around a third were seen once. Sequenced input: peripheral blood or thyroid tissue (not recorded which). The receptors shown here come from an adult man with Graves' hyperthyroidism.

The CDR3, as DNA: TGTGCCAGCGGAACTTATGGGGGGACTGAAGCTTTCTTT. Its translation is CASGTYGGTEAFF. J is TRBJ1-1 and V is TRBV10-3, with D possibly matching TRBD1 (5 bases). Trimming pared 10 bases from V and 5 bases from J, leaving 17 bases between. The CDR3 has 13 residues. CDR1 and CDR2 (germline): ENHRY, SYGVKD.

This clonotype was seen a handful of times. J is TRBJ2-5 and V is TRBV19; D is unclear. The CDR3 has 15 amino acids. The V end lost 2 bases, the J end lost 3 bases, and 13 bases lay between the germline ends. Germline lookup yields CDR1 LNHDA and CDR2 SQIVND (reference sequence). The CDR3 bases are TGTGCCAGTAGTATATCGGGCACGGAAAAAGAGACCCAGTACTTC. Protein sequence: CASSISGTEKETQYF.

This chain links TRBV20-1 with TRBJ2-5; possibly TRBD2 for D (6 bases). Trimming removed 4 bases at V and 0 bases at J, with 9 bases between. This CDR3 contains 13 residues. Germline V gene lookup returns CDR1 DFQATT and CDR2 SNEGSKA (reference sequence). In DNA, the CDR3 is TGCAGTGCTACTAGCGTTGACCAAGAGACCCAGTACTTC. It codes for CSATSVDQETQYF.

The rearrangement uses TRBV6-5 and TRBJ1-2, with D tentatively TRBD1 (6 bases). This CDR3 contains 13 residues. Germline V gives CDR1 MNHEY, CDR2 SVGAGI. The ends were cut back, 5 bases at V and 5 bases at J, with 12 bases in the middle. As DNA, the CDR3 is TGTGCCAGCAGTCCGCAGGGGATTTATGGCTACACCTTC. Its protein product is CASSPQGIYGYTF.

This clonotype occurred many times. V usage is TRBV19 and J usage is TRBJ1-5; 9 nucleotides align to TRBD1. This CDR3 region has 16 residues. The V segment lost 3 bases and the J segment 5 bases; nucleotides outside the gene matches: 8. The germline CDR1 and CDR2 sequences are LNHDA and SQIVND (reference sequence). DNA of the CDR3: TGTGCCAGTAGTATCTTGGGGACAGGGAACCATCAGCCCCAGCATTTT. Amino acid sequence: CASSILGTGNHQPQHF.

This clonotype was found once. The genes are TRBV3-1 and TRBJ1-2, with 10 bases aligning to TRBD1. Germline V lookup: CDR1 LGHDT, CDR2 YNNKEL (reference sequence). The CDR3 is 15 amino acids. V lost 2 bases and J lost 3; bases outside the gene matches: 3. The CDR3 DNA follows: TGTGCCAGCAGCCAAAGACAGGGGGCACACTATGGCTACACCTTC. Residues: CASSQRQGAHYGYTF.

This clonotype has just a few counts. The chain employs TRBV7-8 and TRBJ1-5; possibly TRBD1 for D (5 bases). The CDR3 sequence is 15 residues long. Germline lookup yields CDR1 SGHVS and CDR2 FQNEAQ. The ends were cut back, 5 bases at V and 7 bases at J, with 18 bases in the middle. The CDR3: CASSPRGVYGQPQHF. The CDR3 DNA is TGTGCCAGCAGCCCAAGAGGGGTGTATGGGCAGCCCCAGCATTTT.

The chain carries TRBV7-8 and TRBJ1-5; possible D gene TRBD1, 6 bases. V gave up 4 bases and J gave up 1 base, with 14 bases separating them. The CDR3 contains 16 residues. Germline CDR1 is SGHVS and CDR2 is FQNEAQ. CDR3 sequence reads: CASSSGRDISNQPQHF. For the CDR3, the DNA is TGTGCCAGCAGCTCAGGACGGGACATAAGCAATCAGCCCCAGCATTTT.

Many counts were recorded for this clonotype. This chain links TRBV11-2 with TRBJ2-7; 8 positions match TRBD1. CDR3 size: 15 residues. V was clipped by 5 bases and J by 1 base; unmatched bases: 7. Per germline, CDR1 SGHAT and CDR2 FQNNGV. CDR3 sequence reads: CASSLTGTGSYEQYF. The CDR3 nucleotides are TGTGCCAGCAGCCTGACCGGGACAGGTTCCTACGAGCAGTACTTC.

The V and J genes are TRBV29-1 and TRBJ1-2; D gene uncertain. The CDR3 totals 16 residues. V shed 0 bases and J shed 8 bases, with 22 bases lying between them. CDR1 and CDR2 from the germline V gene are SQVTM and ANQGSEA. CDR3 sequence reads: CSVEESGGRHGDGYTF. The DNA of the CDR3 is TGCAGCGTTGAAGAGTCGGGAGGTCGACACGGAGACGGCTACACCTTC.

This clonotype occurred many times. The chain recombines TRBV12-3 or TRBV12-4 with TRBJ1-2, with D unresolved. The CDR3 extends over 14 amino acids. V lost 1 base and J 4 bases, leaving 10 bases between the germline ends. The CDR3 loop reads CASSLGPIGYGYTF. As DNA, the CDR3 is TGTGCCAGCAGTTTAGGTCCAATCGGCTATGGCTACACCTTC.

This clonotype was recorded at least ten times. The V gene is TRBV5-1, the J gene TRBJ1-1; D might be TRBD1 (5 bases). V was cut by 4 bases and J by 0 bases, with 16 bases left in between. Per the germline V gene, CDR1 is SGHRS and CDR2 is YFSETQ. This CDR3 region has 16 residues. This chain's CDR3 is CASSAAPGLLNTEAFF. The CDR3, as DNA: TGCGCCAGCAGCGCAGCTCCGGGGCTCTTGAACACTGAAGCTTTCTTT.

This clonotype was seen repeatedly, ten times or more. The chain joins TRBV9 to TRBJ1-5; 7 bases are shared with TRBD1. With V trimmed by 3 bases and J by 3 bases, 6 bases remained unmatched. Per germline, CDR1 SGDLS and CDR2 YYNGEE. This CDR3 region has 15 residues. The CDR3, as DNA: TGTGCCAGCAGCGAGGGGGGACAGACCAATCAGCCCCAGCATTTT. Residues: CASSEGGQTNQPQHF.

In its sample, this clonotype was seen many times. This rearrangement joins TRBV29-1 to TRBJ1-2; D might be TRBD1 (6 bases). V was shortened by 3 bases and J by 2 bases, with 10 bases between the two germline ends. This CDR3 comprises 13 residues. From germline, CDR1 is SQVTM and CDR2 ANQGSEA. CDR3 DNA sequence: TGCAGCGTTGATTCGGGACACAACTATGGCTACACCTTC. Its protein is CSVDSGHNYGYTF.

Concerning this clonotype itself: It may be a read error: a sequence one base away is much more abundant. This chain uses TRBV10-3 with TRBJ1-1; TRBD1 matches 10 bases. Germline CDR1 and CDR2: ENHRY and SYGVKD. The CDR3 has 13 residues. V lost 11 bases, J lost 3 bases, and 6 bases stayed unmatched. Here the CDR3 reads CAVRDRGDTEAFF. In nucleotides, the CDR3 is TGTGCCGTCCGGGACAGGGGAGACACTGAAGCTTTCTTT.

J is TRBJ1-4 and V is TRBV4-1; D ambiguous. The CDR3 length is 15 residues. Per the germline V gene, CDR1 is MGHRA and CDR2 is YSYEKL. The ends were cut back, 1 base at V and 12 bases at J, with 18 bases in the middle. CDR3 coding DNA: TGCGCCAGCAGCCAAGGGGCTGGGGTCCCGAATGAACTGTTTTTT. Its translation is CASSQGAGVPNELFF.

To note about this clonotype: Germline is not matched at one junction end, which may reflect a read error. V and J are TRBV10-3 and TRBJ2-7; D possibly matches TRBD1 or TRBD2 (5 bases each). From germline, CDR1 is ENHRY and CDR2 SYGVKD. This CDR3 has 14 amino acids. CDR3 sequence (DNA): TGTGCCATCAGTGATGCCGGGACCCCCGGGGAGCTGTACTTC. Translated, it gives CAISDAGTPGELYF.

The chain combines TRBV7-2 with TRBJ1-5; D is undetermined. The CDR3 contains 15 residues. Trimming left V 0 bases short and J 2 bases short, with 8 bases between. Germline values: CDR1 SGHTA, CDR2 FQGNSA. CDR3 nucleotide sequence: TGTGCCAGCAGCTTAGCGCGTCTGGGCAATCAGCCCCAGCATTTT. Translated: CASSLARLGNQPQHF. The variable domain in full, completed from reference TRBV7-2 and TRBJ1-5, reads GAGVSQSPSNKVTEKGKDVELRCDPISGHTALYWYRQSLGQGLEFLIYFQGNSAPDKSGLPSDRFSAERTGGSVSTLTIQRTQQEDSAVYLCASSLARLGNQPQHFGDGTRLSIL.

The rearrangement links TRBV5-8 to TRBJ2-7, with 7 bases aligning to TRBD2. The J segment lost 1 base and the V segment lost 4 bases, leaving 8 bases of the junction unmatched. The CDR3 loop spans 15 amino acids. Germline CDR1 SGHTS, CDR2 YDEGEE. The CDR3 spells CASSPHSGGSYEQYF. CDR3 sequence (DNA): TGTGCCAGCAGCCCCCATTCGGGGGGTTCCTACGAGCAGTACTTC.

Worth noting for this clonotype: A read error may be the cause here, since a much bigger clone is one base away. The chain couples TRBV6-5 to TRBJ2-5; 8 nucleotides line up with TRBD1. J lost 9 bases, V lost 8 bases, and 8 bases had no gene match. The length of the CDR3 is 12 residues. Germline V lookup: CDR1 MNHEY, CDR2 SVGAGI. This CDR3 is CASRQGIEAQYF. CDR3 sequence (DNA): TGTGCCAGCCGACAGGGGATCGAGGCCCAGTACTTC.

A note on this clonotype: One end of the junction fails to match germline, which may point to a read error. The genes are TRBV29-1 and TRBJ2-7, with TRBD2 matching 7 bases. The CDR3 contains 14 residues. Germline V gene data show CDR1 as SQVTM and CDR2 as ANQGSEA. CDR3 protein: CSGFEMGGTGELYF. The CDR3 nucleotides are TGCAGCGGCTTCGAGATGGGGGGGACCGGGGAGCTGTACTTC.

This clonotype was observed at least ten times. The rearrangement uses TRBV5-6 and TRBJ2-5, with no clear D. V was cut by 0 bases and J by 4 bases, with 7 bases left in between. CDR1 and CDR2 (germline): SGHDT, YYEEEE. The CDR3 is 13 residues long. Here the CDR3 DNA reads TGTGCCAGCAGCTTGGCAGGAAGAGAGACCCAGTACTTC. Translated, it gives CASSLAGRETQYF.

Comments on this clonotype: Mismatch with germline at one junction end may stem from a read error. V and J are TRBV10-2 and TRBJ1-1, with D maybe TRBD1 (5 bases). The CDR3 is made up of 15 amino acids. Germline V gives CDR1 WSHSY, CDR2 SAAADI. The CDR3 sequence: CASSEDGGYSTEAFF. The CDR3 region has the DNA TGTGCCAGCAGTGAAGACGGGGGGTATTCGACTGAAGCTTTCTTT.

This clonotype was observed many times. The rearrangement links TRBV12-3 or TRBV12-4 to TRBJ1-5; tentative D call: TRBD1 (5 bases). V shed 3 bases and J shed 0 bases, with 9 bases lying between them. The CDR3 extends over 15 amino acids. CDR3 region: CASSFRGNSNQPQHF. DNA of the CDR3: TGTGCCAGCAGTTTTAGGGGAAATAGCAATCAGCCCCAGCATTTT.

This clonotype was seen only a few times. In DNA, the CDR3 is TGTGCCAGTACTTACAGGGGGTACACCGGGGAGCTGTTTTTT. Translating it yields CASTYRGYTGELFF. The J gene is TRBJ2-2, the V gene TRBV19, with 8 bases fitting TRBD1. The V segment lost 7 bases and the J segment 3 bases; nucleotides outside the gene matches: 4. CDR1 is LNHDA, CDR2 SQIVND, per germline (reference sequence). The CDR3 runs to 14 residues.

This clonotype was counted many times. The chain links TRBV7-2 to TRBJ1-2; D is perhaps TRBD1 (5 bases). Germline V gene lookup returns CDR1 SGHTA and CDR2 FQGNSA. The CDR3 runs 12 residues. CDR3 sequence (DNA): TGTGGCACCCGGGGGGGGATGGGCGGCTACACCTTC. This codes for CGTRGGMGGYTF.

The sample holds many counts of this clonotype. The chain recombines TRBV28 with TRBJ1-1; D not resolved. V gave up 10 bases and J gave up 5 bases, with 8 bases separating them. Germline loops: CDR1 MDHEN, CDR2 SYDVKM. The CDR3 runs 10 residues. The CDR3 reads CAIHGTEAFF. The DNA for the CDR3 is TGTGCCATCCACGGGACTGAAGCTTTCTTT.

For this clonotype: The junction departs from the called germline gene at one end, perhaps through a read error. This chain uses TRBV29-1 with TRBJ2-6; the match to TRBD1 covers 7 bases. CDR1 and CDR2 (germline): SQVTM, ANQGSEA. CDR3 length equals 11 residues. The CDR3 DNA is TGCAGCGGACGGACAGGAGGTTTTGAAGCTTTC. It encodes CSGRTGGFEAF.

In its sample, this clonotype was seen many times. This chain uses TRBV10-3 with TRBJ1-5; tentative D call: TRBD1 (6 bases). There are 16 residues in the CDR3. Per germline, CDR1 ENHRY and CDR2 SYGVKD. V was clipped by 2 bases and J by 7 bases, with 18 bases between them. CDR3 sequence (DNA): TGTGCCATCAGTGAGACCGGGAAAACAGGGTACCAGCCCCAGCATTTT. This sequence encodes CAISETGKTGYQPQHF.

The chain couples TRBV7-9 to TRBJ2-3, with a possible D match to TRBD1 (6 bases). CDR3 length equals 16 residues. Germline-derived CDR1 and CDR2 are SEHNR and FQNEAQ (reference sequence). The V end lost 2 bases, the J end lost 1 base, and 13 bases lay between the germline ends. CDR3 loop: CASSLSTGLGTDTQYF. In DNA form, the CDR3 reads TGTGCCAGCAGCTTATCTACAGGGTTGGGCACAGATACGCAGTATTTT.